Listed here is a single T cell receptor beta chain. This sample is part of a study of blood T cell repertoires in COVID-19. Study information: Donors in the United States, Italy and Spain gave samples during acute or convalescent COVID-19. T cells, B-cell-depleted T cells, or PBMCs provided the cDNA or gDNA that served as material.

Seattle's enrolled individuals joined amid active infection and were then monitored longitudinally. As originally analysed: Scientists estimated how many nucleated cells there were by amplifying reference gene primers. Assay: immunoSEQ multiplex PCR; the TCRdb copy retains only in-frame clones and omits some. For V, J and clone size, that table is used; D and trimming come from the DNA. This table holds about 70,000 clones, around 86% found once. V was trimmed by 3 bases and J by 0 bases, leaving 15 bases between them. This CDR3 region has 15 residues. Per the germline V gene, CDR1 is DFQATT and CDR2 is SNEGSKA (reference sequence).

The specimen was peripheral blood. The chain recombines TRBV20-1 with TRBJ2-7; a possible D gene is TRBD2 (6 bases). The source is a man aged 35 to 55 with COVID-19, enrolled during active disease. This CDR3 reads CSASVGGYSSYEQYF. As DNA, the CDR3 is TGCAGTGCTAGTGTCGGGGGTTACAGCTCCTACGAGCAGTACTTC.